There are a few counts of the clone carrying this T cell receptor (beta chain). Its specificity is not known. This sample stems from a study of T cells after yellow fever vaccination. Regarding the study as a whole: Abundant clonotypes (contaminants from the bulk population) could be present in FACS-sorted repertoires.

UMIs and a universal primer site were added when TCR cDNA was made by 5'RACE template switching. A single record per CDR3 protein comes from TCRdb applying MiXCR to the 5' RACE reads. The sample has about 180,000 distinct CDR3 sequences, approximately 6.2% seen once. The V gene end was trimmed by 5 bases and the J gene end by 7 bases; junction bases not matched to a gene: 11. The CDR3 has 15 residues. Germline assignment: CDR1 DFQATT and CDR2 SNEGSKA (reference sequence). The sample was CD4+ T cells sorted from PBMCs, taken on the day of the first yellow fever vaccination. This clonotype originated in a man aged 18 to 29 who received the YFV17D yellow fever vaccine. This chain uses TRBV20-1 with TRBJ2-2; 9 positions agree with TRBD1. As DNA, the CDR3 is TGCAGTGCTGGCCGGACAGGGGATAAGGTCGGGGAGCTGTTTTTT. This sequence encodes CSAGRTGDKVGELFF.